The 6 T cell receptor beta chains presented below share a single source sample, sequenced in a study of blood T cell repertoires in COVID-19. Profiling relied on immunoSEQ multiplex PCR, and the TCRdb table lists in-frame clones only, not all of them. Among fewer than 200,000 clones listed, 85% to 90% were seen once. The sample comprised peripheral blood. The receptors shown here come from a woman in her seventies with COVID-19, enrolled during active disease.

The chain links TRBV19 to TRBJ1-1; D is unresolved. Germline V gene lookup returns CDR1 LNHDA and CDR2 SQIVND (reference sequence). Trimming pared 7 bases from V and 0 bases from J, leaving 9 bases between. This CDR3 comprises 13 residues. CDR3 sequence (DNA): TGTGCCAGTACTTTCCACATGAACACTGAAGCTTTCTTT. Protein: CASTFHMNTEAFF.

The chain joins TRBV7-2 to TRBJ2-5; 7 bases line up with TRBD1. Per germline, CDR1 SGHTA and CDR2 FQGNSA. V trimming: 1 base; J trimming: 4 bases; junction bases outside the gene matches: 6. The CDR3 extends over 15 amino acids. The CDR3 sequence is CASSLDRGRGETQYF. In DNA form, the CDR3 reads TGTGCCAGCAGCTTAGACAGGGGCAGGGGAGAGACCCAGTACTTC.

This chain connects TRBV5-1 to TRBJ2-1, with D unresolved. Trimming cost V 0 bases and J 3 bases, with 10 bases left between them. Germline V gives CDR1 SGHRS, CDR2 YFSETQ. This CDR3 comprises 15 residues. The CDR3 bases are TGCGCCAGCAGCTTGGTGGTGGCCCTCTACAATGAGCAGTTCTTC. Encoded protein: CASSLVVALYNEQFF.

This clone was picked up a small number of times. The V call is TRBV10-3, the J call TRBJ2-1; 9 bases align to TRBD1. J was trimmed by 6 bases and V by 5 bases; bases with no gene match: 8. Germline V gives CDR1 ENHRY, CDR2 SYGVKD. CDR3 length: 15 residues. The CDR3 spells CAISTPGQGGNEQFF. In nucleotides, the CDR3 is TGTGCCATCAGTACCCCGGGACAGGGTGGCAATGAGCAGTTCTTC.

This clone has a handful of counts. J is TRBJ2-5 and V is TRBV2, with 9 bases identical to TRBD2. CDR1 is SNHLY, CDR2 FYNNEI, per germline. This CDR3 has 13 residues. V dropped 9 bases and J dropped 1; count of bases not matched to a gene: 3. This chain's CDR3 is CARGTSSQETQYF. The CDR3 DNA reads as TGTGCCAGGGGGACTAGCAGCCAAGAGACCCAGTACTTC.

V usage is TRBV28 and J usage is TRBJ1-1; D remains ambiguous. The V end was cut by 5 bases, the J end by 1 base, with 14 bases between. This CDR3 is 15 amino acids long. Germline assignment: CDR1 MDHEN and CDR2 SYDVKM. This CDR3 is CASSPGGRRNTEAFF. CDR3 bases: TGTGCCAGCAGTCCAGGAGGTCGCAGGAACACTGAAGCTTTCTTT.